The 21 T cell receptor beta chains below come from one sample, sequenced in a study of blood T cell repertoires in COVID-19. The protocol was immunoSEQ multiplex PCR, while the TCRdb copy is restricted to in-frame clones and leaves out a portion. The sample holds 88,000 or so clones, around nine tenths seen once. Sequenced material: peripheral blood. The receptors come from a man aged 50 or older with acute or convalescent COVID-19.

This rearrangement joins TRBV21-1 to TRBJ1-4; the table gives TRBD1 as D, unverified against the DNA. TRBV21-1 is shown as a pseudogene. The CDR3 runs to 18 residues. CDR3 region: CASKPGQGALTTNEKLFF. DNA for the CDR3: TGTGCCAGCAAACCGGGACAGGGGGCCCTTACAACTAATGAAAAACTGTTTTTT.

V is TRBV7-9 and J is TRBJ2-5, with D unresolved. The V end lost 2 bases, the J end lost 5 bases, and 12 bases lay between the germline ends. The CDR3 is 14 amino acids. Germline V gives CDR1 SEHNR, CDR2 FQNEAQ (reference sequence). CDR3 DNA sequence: TGTGCCAGCAGCTTATTGGCCATCCAGGAGACCCAGTACTTC. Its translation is CASSLLAIQETQYF. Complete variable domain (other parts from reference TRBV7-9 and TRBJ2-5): DTGVSQNPRHKITKRGQNVTFRCDPISEHNRLYWYRQTLGQGPEFLTYFQNEAQLEKSRLLSDRFSAERPKGSFSTLEIQRTEQGDSAMYLCASSLLAIQETQYFGPGTRLLVL.

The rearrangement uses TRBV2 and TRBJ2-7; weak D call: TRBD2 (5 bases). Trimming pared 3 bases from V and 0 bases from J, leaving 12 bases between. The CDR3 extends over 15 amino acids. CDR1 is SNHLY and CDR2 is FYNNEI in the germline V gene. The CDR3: CASSEEEISSYEQYV. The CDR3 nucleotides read TGTGCCAGCAGTGAGGAGGAGATAAGCTCCTACGAGCAGTACGTC.

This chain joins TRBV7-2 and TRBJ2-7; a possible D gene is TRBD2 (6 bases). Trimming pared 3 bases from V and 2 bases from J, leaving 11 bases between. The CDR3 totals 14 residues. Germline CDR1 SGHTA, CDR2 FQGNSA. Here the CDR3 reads CASSFGGITYEQYF. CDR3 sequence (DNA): TGTGCCAGCAGCTTCGGGGGAATCACCTACGAGCAGTACTTC.

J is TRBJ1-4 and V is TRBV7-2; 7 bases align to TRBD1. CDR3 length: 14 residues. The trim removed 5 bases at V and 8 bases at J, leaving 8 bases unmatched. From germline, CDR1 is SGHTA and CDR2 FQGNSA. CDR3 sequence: CASSQGDRREKLFF. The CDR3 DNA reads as TGTGCCAGCAGCCAGGGGGATCGTCGCGAAAAACTGTTTTTT.

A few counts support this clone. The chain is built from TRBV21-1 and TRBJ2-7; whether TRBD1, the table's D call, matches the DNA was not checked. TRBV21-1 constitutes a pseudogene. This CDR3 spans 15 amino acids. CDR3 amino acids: CASSNPDRGRGEQYV. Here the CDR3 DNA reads TGTGCCAGCAGCAACCCTGACAGGGGCCGGGGGGAGCAGTACGTC.

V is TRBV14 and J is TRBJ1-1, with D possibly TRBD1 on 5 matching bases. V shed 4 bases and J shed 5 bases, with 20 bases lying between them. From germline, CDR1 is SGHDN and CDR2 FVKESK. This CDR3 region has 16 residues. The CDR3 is CASSPNRDLRGTEAFF. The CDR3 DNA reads TGTGCCAGCAGCCCTAACAGAGACCTTAGGGGAACTGAAGCTTTCTTT.

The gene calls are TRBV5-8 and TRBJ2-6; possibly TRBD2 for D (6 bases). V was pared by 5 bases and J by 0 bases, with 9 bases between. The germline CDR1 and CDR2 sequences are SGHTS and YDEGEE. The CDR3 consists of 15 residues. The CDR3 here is CASRGLDSGANVLTF. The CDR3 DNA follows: TGTGCCAGCAGGGGACTGGACTCTGGGGCCAACGTCCTGACTTTC.

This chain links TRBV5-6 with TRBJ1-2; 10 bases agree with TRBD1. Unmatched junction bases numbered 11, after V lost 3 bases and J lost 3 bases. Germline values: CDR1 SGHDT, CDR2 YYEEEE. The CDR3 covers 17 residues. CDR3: CASSSTGGDKYDYGYTF. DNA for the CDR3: TGTGCCAGCAGCTCGACAGGGGGCGACAAGTATGACTATGGCTACACCTTC.

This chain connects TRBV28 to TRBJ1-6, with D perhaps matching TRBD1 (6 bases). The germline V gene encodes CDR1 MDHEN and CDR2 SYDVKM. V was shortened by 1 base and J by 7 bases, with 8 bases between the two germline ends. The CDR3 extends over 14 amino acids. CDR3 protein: CASSLYRENSPLHF. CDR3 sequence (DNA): TGTGCCAGCAGTTTATACAGGGAGAATTCACCCCTCCACTTT.

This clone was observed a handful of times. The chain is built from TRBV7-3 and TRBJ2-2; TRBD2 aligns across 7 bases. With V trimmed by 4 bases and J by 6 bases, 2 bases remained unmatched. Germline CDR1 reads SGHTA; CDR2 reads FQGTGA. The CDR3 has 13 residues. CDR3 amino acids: CASSSTSPGELFF. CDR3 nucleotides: TGTGCCAGCAGCTCGACTAGCCCCGGGGAGCTGTTTTTT.

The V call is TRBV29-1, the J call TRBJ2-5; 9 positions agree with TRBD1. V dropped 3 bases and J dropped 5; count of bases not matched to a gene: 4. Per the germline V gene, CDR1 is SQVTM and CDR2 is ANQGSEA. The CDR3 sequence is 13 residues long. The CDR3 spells CSVEGTGSETQYF. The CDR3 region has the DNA TGCAGCGTTGAGGGGACAGGGAGTGAGACCCAGTACTTC. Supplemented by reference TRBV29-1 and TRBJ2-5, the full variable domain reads SAVISQKPSRDICQRGTSLTIQCQVDSQVTMMFWYRQQPGQSLTLIATANQGSEATYESGFVIDKFPISRPNLTFSTLTVSNMSPEDSSIYLCSVEGTGSETQYFGPGTRLLVL.

In DNA form, the CDR3 reads TGTGCCAGCAGCCAAGGGGTCAACAGGGTTGAAGAGCAGTACTTC. Its translation: CASSQGVNRVEEQYF. The chain uses TRBV14 and TRBJ2-7, with a possible D match to TRBD1 (6 bases). CDR3 size: 15 residues. V dropped 1 base and J dropped 7 bases, with 17 bases sitting between them. Germline V gene lookup returns CDR1 SGHDN and CDR2 FVKESK. Combining the CDR3 with reference TRBV14 and TRBJ2-7 gives the whole variable domain EAGVTQFPSHSVIEKGQTVTLRCDPISGHDNLYWYRRVMGKEIKFLLHFVKESKQDESGMPNNRFLAERTGGTYSTLKVQPAELEDSGVYFCASSQGVNRVEEQYFGPGTRLTVT.

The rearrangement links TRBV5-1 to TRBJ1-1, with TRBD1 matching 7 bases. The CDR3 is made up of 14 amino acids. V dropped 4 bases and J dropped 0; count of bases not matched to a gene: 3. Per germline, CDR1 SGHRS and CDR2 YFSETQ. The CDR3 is CASSVTGVNTEAFF. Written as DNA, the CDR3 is TGCGCCAGCAGCGTAACAGGGGTGAACACTGAAGCTTTCTTT.

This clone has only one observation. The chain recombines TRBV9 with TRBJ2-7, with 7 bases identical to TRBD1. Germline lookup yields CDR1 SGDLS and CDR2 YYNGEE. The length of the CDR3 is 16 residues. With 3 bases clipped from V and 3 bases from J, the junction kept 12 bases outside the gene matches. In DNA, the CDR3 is TGTGCCAGCAGCGGAACCGACAGGGCCACCCTCTACGAGCAGTACTTC. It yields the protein CASSGTDRATLYEQYF. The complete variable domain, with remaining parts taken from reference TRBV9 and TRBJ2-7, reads DSGVTQTPKHLITATGQRVTLRCSPRSGDLSVYWYQQSLDQGLQFLIQYYNGEERAKGNILERFSAQQFPDLHSELNLSSLELGDSALYFCASSGTDRATLYEQYFGPGTRLTVT.

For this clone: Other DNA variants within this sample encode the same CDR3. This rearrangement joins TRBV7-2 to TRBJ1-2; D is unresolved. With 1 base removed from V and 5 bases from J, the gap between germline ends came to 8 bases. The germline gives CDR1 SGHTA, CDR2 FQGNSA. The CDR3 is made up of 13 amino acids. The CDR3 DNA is TGTGCCAGCAGCTTAGGAGGGAATTATGGCTACACCTTC. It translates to CASSLGGNYGYTF.

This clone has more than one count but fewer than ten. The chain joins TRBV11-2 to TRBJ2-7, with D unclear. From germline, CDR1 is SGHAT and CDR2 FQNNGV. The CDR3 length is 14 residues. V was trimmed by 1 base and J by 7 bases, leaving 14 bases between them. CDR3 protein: CASSLGGAFGEQYF. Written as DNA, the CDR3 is TGTGCCAGCAGCTTAGGAGGTGCTTTTGGTGAGCAGTACTTC.

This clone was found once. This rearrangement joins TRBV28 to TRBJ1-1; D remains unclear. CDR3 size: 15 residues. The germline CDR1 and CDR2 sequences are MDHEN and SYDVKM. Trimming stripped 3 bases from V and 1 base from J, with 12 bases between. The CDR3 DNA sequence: TGTGCCAGCAGTTTGACGTGGGGAGGGAACACTGAAGCTTTCTTT. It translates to CASSLTWGGNTEAFF.

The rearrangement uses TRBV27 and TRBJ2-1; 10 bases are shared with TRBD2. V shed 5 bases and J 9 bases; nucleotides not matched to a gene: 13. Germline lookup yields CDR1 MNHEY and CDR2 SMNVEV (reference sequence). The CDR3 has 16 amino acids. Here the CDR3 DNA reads TGTGCCAGCAGTCCATCACAGGGCCTAGCGGGGGCTGAGCAGTTCTTC. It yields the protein CASSPSQGLAGAEQFF.

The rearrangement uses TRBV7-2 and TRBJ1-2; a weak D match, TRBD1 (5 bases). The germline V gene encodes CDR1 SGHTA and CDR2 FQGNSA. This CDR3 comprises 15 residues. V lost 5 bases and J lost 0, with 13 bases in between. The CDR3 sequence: CASSRGTATNYGYTF. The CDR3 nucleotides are TGTGCCAGCAGCCGGGGGACTGCCACTAACTATGGCTACACCTTC.

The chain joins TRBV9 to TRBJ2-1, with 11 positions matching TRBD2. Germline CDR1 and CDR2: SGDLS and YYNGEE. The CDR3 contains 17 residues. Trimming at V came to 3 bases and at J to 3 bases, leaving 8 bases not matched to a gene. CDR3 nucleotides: TGTGCCAGCAGCGCCCGACTAGCGGGGCCAAACTACAATGAGCAGTTCTTC. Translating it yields CASSARLAGPNYNEQFF.